This TCR beta chain appears in the sequencing data of a study of radiation and T cells in renal cell carcinoma. Using immunoSEQ multiplex PCR, the repertoire was profiled, and TCRdb retains in-frame clones only, with some absent. The data show 130,000 to 150,000 clones, 86% seen once. CDR3 length equals 13 residues. Between the trimmed V and J ends, which lost 0 bases and 3 bases, there was a span of 8 bases. The germline V gene encodes CDR1 GTSNPN and CDR2 SVGIG (reference sequence). This clone was detected only a few times. The time point: blood 4 weeks post-SBRT, at nephrectomy. As to treatment: 15 Gy SBRT to primary tumor, nephrectomy 4 weeks later.

The sample here was blood, taken from a patient whose treatment included radiotherapy and nephrectomy. The chain employs TRBV30 and TRBJ1-1, with D uncertain. This receptor was taken from a woman aged 50 to 60 with renal cell carcinoma. CDR3 nucleotide sequence: TGTGCCTGGAGTGTAGTCGGGGACACTGAAGCTTTCTTT. Amino acids: CAWSVVGDTEAFF. The full variable domain, with the rest looked up from reference TRBV30 and TRBJ1-1, is SQTIHQWPATLVQPVGSPLSLECTVEGTSNPNLYWYRQAAGRGLQLLFYSVGIGQISSEVPQNLSASRPQDRQFILSSKKLLLSDSGFYLCAWSVVGDTEAFFGQGTRLTVV.